This T cell receptor (beta chain) stems from a study of blood T cell repertoires in COVID-19. Study summary: T cells, B-cell-depleted T cells, or PBMCs provided the cDNA or gDNA that served as material.

Original analysis: Estimation of nucleated cell counts relied on the amplification of reference gene primers. The data were produced by immunoSEQ multiplex PCR, yet TCRdb's version contains in-frame clones alone and is incomplete. V, J and clone size are those of that table, while D and trimming were read from the DNA. The sample includes 15,000 to 20,000 clones, over 75% of them seen just once. By share, this clone counts as medium-sized. Germline V gives CDR1 MNHNY, CDR2 SVGAGI (reference sequence). The V gene lost 5 bases and the J gene lost 6 bases, with 25 bases spanning the gap. The CDR3 runs 17 residues.

The clonotype was recovered from a human donor with active COVID-19. The donor label of this sample is uncertain. The genes are TRBV6-6 and TRBJ1-1; perhaps TRBD1 as D (6 bases). Sequenced sample: peripheral blood. CDR3 amino acids: CASSRRNLGTNNPEAFF. DNA for the CDR3: TGTGCCAGCAGTCGAAGAAACCTCGGGACAAACAACCCTGAAGCTTTCTTT.